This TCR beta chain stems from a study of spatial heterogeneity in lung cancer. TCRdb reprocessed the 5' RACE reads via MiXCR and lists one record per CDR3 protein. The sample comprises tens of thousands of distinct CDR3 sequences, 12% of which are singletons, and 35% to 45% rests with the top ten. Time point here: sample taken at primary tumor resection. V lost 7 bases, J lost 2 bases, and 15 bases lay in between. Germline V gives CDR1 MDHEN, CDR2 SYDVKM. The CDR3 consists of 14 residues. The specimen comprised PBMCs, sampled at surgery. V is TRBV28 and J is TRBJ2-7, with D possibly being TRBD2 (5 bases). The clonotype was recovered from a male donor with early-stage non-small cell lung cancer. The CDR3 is CASIKVGIPYEQYF. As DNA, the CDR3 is TGTGCCAGCATCAAGGTCGGGATCCCCTACGAGCAGTACTTC.